These T cell receptor beta chains were read from a single sample in a study of blood T cell repertoires in COVID-19. Using immunoSEQ multiplex PCR, the repertoire was profiled, and TCRdb retains in-frame clones only, with some absent. The sample gives under 250,000 clones, around nine tenths of which show up once; about a sixth is in the top ten. Sequencing was done on a sample of peripheral blood. All receptors derive from a man aged 45-65 years with COVID-19, enrolled during active disease. Each CDR3 is given with its conserved first and last residue. Size values are once, few and many counts, or a class for expanded clones, and some rows have none.

j_gene	v_gene	abundance	CDR3aa
TRBJ1-1	TRBV29-1	NA	CSVDVDSNMNTEAFF
TRBJ2-7	TRBV10-3	NA	CAISESGGDRGYEQYF
TRBJ2-5	TRBV5-4	NA	CASSFQGAQETQYF
TRBJ1-1	TRBV18	NA	CASSRTGKNTEAFF
TRBJ2-7	TRBV29-1	NA	CSVAKGTGTGDYEQYF
TRBJ1-5	TRBV7-2	NA	CASTLDRGNQPQHF
TRBJ2-3	TRBV12-5	NA	CASAIGPTSGSTDTQYF
TRBJ2-2	TRBV18	NA	CASSSTGTANTGELFF
TRBJ2-3	TRBV6-2/TRBV6-3	NA	CASSYGLAGDPDTQYF
TRBJ1-1	TRBV9	NA	CASSVVSQGLAEAFF
TRBJ2-2	TRBV7-2	few	CASSLRQGATGELFF
TRBJ2-5	TRBV5-1	once	CASSLHRGETQYF
TRBJ2-1	TRBV7-9	NA	CASSVGSLLDEQFF
TRBJ2-1	TRBV19	NA	CASSMRGTGTTYNEQFF
TRBJ1-3	TRBV5-1	NA	CASSLAGVDRGNTIYF
TRBJ2-6	TRBV2	NA	CASSQERQGRWLPGANVLTF
TRBJ2-7	TRBV9	NA	CASSASGGAYEQYF
TRBJ1-2	TRBV2	NA	CASSERESQGSGYTF
TRBJ1-6	TRBV21-1	few	CASSRQGLTLHF
TRBJ1-5	TRBV11-2	NA	CASSLEYGGNQPQHF
TRBJ2-1	TRBV28	once	CASSPSGGANEQFF
TRBJ2-5	TRBV6-4	few	CASSAPRDTAEYF
TRBJ2-1	TRBV9	NA	CASSVGQGAVNEQFF
TRBJ2-3	TRBV11-2	NA	CASSLDRGFTDTQYF
TRBJ2-1	TRBV5-5	NA	CASIGHLGSSYNEQFF
TRBJ2-1	TRBV7-2	NA	CASSLDRGPYNEQFF
TRBJ2-1	TRBV12-3/TRBV12-4	NA	CASTAWEGNEQFF
TRBJ2-7	TRBV11-2	few	CASSLGTQYEQYF
TRBJ2-7	TRBV6-4	NA	CASSARPSGTSEQYF
TRBJ2-5	TRBV5-1	NA	CASSRVTGGNQETQYF
TRBJ2-1	TRBV6-6	NA	CASKNGLAGYNEQFF
TRBJ2-3	TRBV27	once	CASSSRRPRSTDTQYF
TRBJ2-6	TRBV5-6	once	CASSHYGEISGANVLTF
TRBJ2-6	TRBV15	NA	CATSWTDNSGANVLTF
TRBJ2-7	TRBV28	NA	CASSLNAGGGPGWVSYEQYF
TRBJ2-4	TRBV6-5	NA	CASRTSGGNIQYF
TRBJ2-1	TRBV6-5	NA	CASRYNTGEQFF
TRBJ2-6	TRBV11-2	NA	CASSPYRGIGANVLTF
TRBJ1-6	TRBV9	few	CASSVVAQGDSPLHF
TRBJ1-6	TRBV6-2/TRBV6-3	NA	CASSYWTGSSYNSPLHF
TRBJ2-2	TRBV6-1	NA	CASRAGGLGTGELFF
TRBJ2-7	TRBV7-9	NA	CASSLRERAYEQYF
TRBJ2-2	TRBV20-1	NA	CSAYGAGELFF
TRBJ1-3	TRBV5-6	NA	CASSLGTGVVGNTIYF
TRBJ1-2	TRBV28	NA	CASSTSGGPYGYTF
TRBJ2-6	TRBV2	NA	CASRKTGGAGANVLTF
TRBJ1-5	TRBV18	NA	CASSPPGQGGNQPQHF
TRBJ1-5	TRBV2	NA	CASTAEATSNQPQHF
TRBJ2-7	TRBV28	NA	CASSLAQQGLSSYEQYF
TRBJ1-1	TRBV7-9	NA	CASSRDRGGTEAFF
TRBJ1-2	TRBV5-1	NA	CASSLVAQGVGYGYTF
TRBJ1-1	TRBV20-1	NA	CSASPDTLNTEAFF
TRBJ2-1	TRBV5-4	NA	CASSLYTGGPSNEQFF
TRBJ1-5	TRBV28	few	CASSLPQGSNQPQHF
TRBJ2-1	TRBV11-1	NA	CASSLGRGLYNEQFF
TRBJ2-1	TRBV11-2	NA	CASSLDSYNEQFF
TRBJ1-5	TRBV21-1	NA	CASSPPDGGAGSNQPQHF